A selection of T cell receptor beta chains follows, all from one sample in a study of T cells in Graves' hyperthyroidism and ophthalmopathy. TCRdb re-called the multiplex PCR reads through MiXCR, storing one row per CDR3 protein. The sample has roughly 500,000 distinct CDR3 sequences; approximately 49% are singletons. Sequencing used peripheral blood or thyroid tissue (not recorded which). The receptors shown here come from an adult woman with Graves' disease, either hyperthyroidism or ophthalmopathy (not recorded which). The CDR3 runs from the conserved cysteine through the conserved F or W. D genes are given only for firm matches. Size is omitted from some rows. Given values are once, few, many or a class for expanded clones.

abundance	j_gene	d_gene	v_gene	CDR3nt	CDR3aa
NA	TRBJ1-6	NA	TRBV7-2	TGTGCCACCACAGGACTTCAGGATTCACCCCTCCACTTT	CATTGLQDSPLHF
NA	TRBJ1-1	NA	TRBV18	TGTGCCAGCTCACCAACGTTCGGAACTGAAGCTTTCTTT	CASSPTFGTEAFF
NA	TRBJ1-3	NA	TRBV29-1	TGCAGCGTTGTGGGTCAGGATGGAAACACCATATATTTT	CSVVGQDGNTIYF
NA	TRBJ2-7	TRBD1	TRBV20-1	TGCAGTAACCGCCGGGACAGGAACTACGAGCAGTACTTC	CSNRRDRNYEQYF
NA	TRBJ2-5	TRBD2	TRBV5-1	TGCGCCAGCAGCTTGGCCTTGGCTAGCGGCCGGGATTTGTACTTC	CASSLALASGRDLYF
NA	TRBJ1-4	NA	TRBV5-1	TGCGCCAGCAGCTTGGACGGAGTAAATGAAAAACTGTTTTTT	CASSLDGVNEKLFF
NA	TRBJ1-1	NA	TRBV29-1	TGCAGCGTTGATCGCAACAGGGCCTCTGAAGCTTTCTTT	CSVDRNRASEAFF
NA	TRBJ2-2	NA	TRBV25-1	TGTGCCAGCAGATACACGAACACCGGGGAGCTGTTTTTT	CASRYTNTGELFF
NA	TRBJ1-4	NA	TRBV4-1	TGCGCCAGCAGTCATAGACCCGGCATTAATGAAAAACTGTTTTTT	CASSHRPGINEKLFF
NA	TRBJ2-7	TRBD2	TRBV6-5	TGTGCCAGCAGTTACAAGCGGGACTACGAGCAGTACTTC	CASSYKRDYEQYF
many	TRBJ1-2	TRBD1	TRBV6-1	TGTGCCAGCAGTGTCCCGGGACAGGACTATGGCTACACCTTC	CASSVPGQDYGYTF
few	TRBJ1-3	NA	TRBV29-1	TGCAGCGCCCAGGGGTTCTCTGGAAACACCATATATTTT	CSAQGFSGNTIYF
NA	TRBJ2-5	TRBD1	TRBV13	TGTGCCACCAGCTTCTCGACAGGGGGCGTGGAGACCCAGTACTTC	CATSFSTGGVETQYF
few	TRBJ1-1	NA	TRBV20-1	TGCAGTGCTACCCGATCAGGGTTATACACTGAAGCTTTCTTT	CSATRSGLYTEAFF
NA	TRBJ1-2	NA	TRBV6-1	TGTGCCAGCACCAATGCTAGGGCTCTAGGGGACTATGGCTACACCTTC	CASTNARALGDYGYTF
once	TRBJ1-2	TRBD1	TRBV7-8	TGTGCCAGCAGCCAGGGACAGGGGGCTCTTGGCTACACCTTC	CASSQGQGALGYTF
NA	TRBJ1-2	TRBD1	TRBV24-1	TGTGCCACCAGTGATCCGGGACAGGGGGACCATGGCTACACCTTC	CATSDPGQGDHGYTF
many	TRBJ1-3	NA	TRBV29-1	TGCAGCGTTCGTTCTTCGACGGAGGGAAACACCATATATTTT	CSVRSSTEGNTIYF
NA	TRBJ1-2	NA	TRBV7-8	TGTGCCAGCAGCTTAGTCTCCGTAGATGGCTACACCTTC	CASSLVSVDGYTF
many	TRBJ1-1	NA	TRBV14	TGTGCCAGCAGCCAAGATCGGGGAGGGAATCCCCTTAACACTGAAGCTTTCTTT	CASSQDRGGNPLNTEAFF
once	TRBJ1-1	TRBD1	TRBV2	TGTGCCAGCAGTGAGACCGGGACAGGGACTGAGAAAGCTTTCTTT	CASSETGTGTEKAFF
NA	TRBJ1-1	TRBD1	TRBV5-1	TGTGCCAGCAGCTCCTGGGGACAGGGGATCACTGAAGCTTTCTTT	CASSSWGQGITEAFF
NA	TRBJ1-5	NA	TRBV7-3	TGTGCTACGCAAGCGGGTCAGCCCCAGCATTTT	CATQAGQPQHF